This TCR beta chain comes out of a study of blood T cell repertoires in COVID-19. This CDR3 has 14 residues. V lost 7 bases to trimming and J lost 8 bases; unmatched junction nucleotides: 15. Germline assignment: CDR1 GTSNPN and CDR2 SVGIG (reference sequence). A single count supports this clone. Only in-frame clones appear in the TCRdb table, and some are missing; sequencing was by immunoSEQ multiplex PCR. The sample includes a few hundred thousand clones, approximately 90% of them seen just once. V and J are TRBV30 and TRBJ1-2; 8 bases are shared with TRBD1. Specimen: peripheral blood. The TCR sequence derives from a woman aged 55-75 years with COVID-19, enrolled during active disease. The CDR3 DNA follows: TGTGCCTTAAAATCTGACAGGGGCCTTAAAGGCTACACCTTC. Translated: CALKSDRGLKGYTF. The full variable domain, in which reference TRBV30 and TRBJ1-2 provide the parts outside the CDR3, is SQTIHQWPATLVQPVGSPLSLECTVEGTSNPNLYWYRQAAGRGLQLLFYSVGIGQISSEVPQNLSASRPQDRQFILSSKKLLLSDSGFYLCALKSDRGLKGYTFGSGTRLTVV.